This T cell receptor (beta chain) was sequenced for a study of T cells in Graves' hyperthyroidism and ophthalmopathy (dated by TCRdb to 2018 to 2020). Study-wide context: Peripheral blood samples were taken at initial diagnosis, before any treatment was given. To identify distinguishing TCR V-J signatures, a discovery cohort of 90 to 100 patients was used, comprising 43 with Graves' ophthalmopathy and around 60 with stable Graves' hyperthyroidism. Prospective prediction of ophthalmopathy was tested in an independent validation cohort consisting of 18 hyperthyroidism patients and approximately 16 patients who later progressed to ophthalmopathy. The approximately 100 discovery patients were randomly split 7:3 into training and test sets. The study also compared thyroid tissue and blood T-cell repertoires from five or six Graves' hyperthyroidism patients. Once sampling was done, hyperthyroidism patients were given methimazole at a starting dose of 30 mg daily, whereas ophthalmopathy patients were given high-dose intravenous methylprednisolone. TCR Vbeta CDR3 sequencing of 140 or so peripheral blood samples (over 40 ophthalmopathy, 75 or so hyperthyroidism and roughly 17 progressor patients) is reported in the paper.

Amplification of TCR beta CDR3 regions was carried out from RNA transcripts. The TCR CDR3 was subjected to a first round of RT-PCR using the HTBI primer set and the Qiagen OneStep RT-PCR kit. A second multiplex PCR round built the libraries, followed by size selection and purification. The libraries were sequenced on an Illumina HiSeq2000 using paired-end 100 bp reads. The paper's processing steps were these. SOAPnuke was used to process the raw data, removing reads that contained adapters or uncalled bases, had a mean Phred below 15, or lacked an exact match to the constant primer or identifier. COPE v1.2.5 was used to merge the high-quality paired reads, and each unique nucleotide sequence was defined as a clonotype. MiTCR v1.1 was used to align the clonotypes against IMGT TRBV, TRBD and TRBJ reference segments. The analysis included only V-J combinations with a frequency above 0.0001, which together covered over 98% of the repertoires. The TCS score was defined as the ratio of F50 (clonal expansion) to E x V (chaos), calculated using BLOSUM62-based TCRdist between CDR3 peptides within each V-J. Welch's t-statistics and random forest reduced just over 500 V-J features to some 14, which were used in a naive Bayes classifier (R e1071). Using fastp at Q25 and MiXCR, TCRdb reprocessed the public reads and kept productive beta chains. Merged by CDR3 protein, the rows form single entries marked with the most common genes and DNA. Here the V and J calls rest on TCRdb's processing, not on the authors' analysis. This sample is represented by a few hundred thousand distinct CDR3 sequences; over 15% of them were singletons. 3% to 4% of the sample rests with the top ten.

CDR1 and CDR2 are drawn from the germline V gene: MDHEN, SYDVKM. From the cysteine up to the phenylalanine, the CDR3 has a length of 13 residues. Left in the record is the CDR3 DNA by itself, 39 bases read in frame from the first base. V is shortened by 7 bases, J by 3 bases, and the region joining them spans 13 bases. Stable Graves' hyperthyroidism was defined as the absence of progression to ophthalmopathy over 18 months of follow-up. Hyperthyroidism patients were newly diagnosed, had a disease duration of under 2 months, and were aged 18 to 65 years. Exclusion was applied to patients with uncontrolled infections, other autoimmune diseases, pregnancy or lactation. Clinical symptoms, serum thyroxine and TRAb, thyroid ultrasound, and orbital computed tomography formed the basis for the diagnoses. PBMCs were isolated from about 9 ml of fresh peripheral blood by Ficoll-Paque density gradient centrifugation. Total RNA was extracted with Trizol reagent, and quality was checked on an Agilent 2100 Bioanalyzer.

Overall study outcomes, separate from this receptor: Sample size was not statistically predetermined, and investigators were not blinded to group allocation. A 13 V-J signature model separated ophthalmopathy from stable hyperthyroidism, with approximately 87% sensitivity and 81.08% specificity in cross-validation and 80%/75% in testing. In validation, progression to ophthalmopathy was predicted by the model with around 70% sensitivity and approximately 78% specificity, a median of approximately 7.1 months before onset. Blood samples also contained most of the expanded thyroid clonotypes (frequency above 0.001), which suggests that blood repertoires may reflect thyroid immune responses.

This clonotype came up many times. Its antigen has not been determined. Base qualities are missing; no much larger clone stands one base away. The specimen was blood. This sequence uses TRBV28 and TRBJ2-7; the D gene is not confidently resolved. The TCR comes from a woman younger than 30 with Graves' hyperthyroidism. The DNA sequence is given as TGTGCCAGCACCACCGAGTTTTACTACGAGCAGTACTTC. Its translation is CASTTEFYYEQYF.